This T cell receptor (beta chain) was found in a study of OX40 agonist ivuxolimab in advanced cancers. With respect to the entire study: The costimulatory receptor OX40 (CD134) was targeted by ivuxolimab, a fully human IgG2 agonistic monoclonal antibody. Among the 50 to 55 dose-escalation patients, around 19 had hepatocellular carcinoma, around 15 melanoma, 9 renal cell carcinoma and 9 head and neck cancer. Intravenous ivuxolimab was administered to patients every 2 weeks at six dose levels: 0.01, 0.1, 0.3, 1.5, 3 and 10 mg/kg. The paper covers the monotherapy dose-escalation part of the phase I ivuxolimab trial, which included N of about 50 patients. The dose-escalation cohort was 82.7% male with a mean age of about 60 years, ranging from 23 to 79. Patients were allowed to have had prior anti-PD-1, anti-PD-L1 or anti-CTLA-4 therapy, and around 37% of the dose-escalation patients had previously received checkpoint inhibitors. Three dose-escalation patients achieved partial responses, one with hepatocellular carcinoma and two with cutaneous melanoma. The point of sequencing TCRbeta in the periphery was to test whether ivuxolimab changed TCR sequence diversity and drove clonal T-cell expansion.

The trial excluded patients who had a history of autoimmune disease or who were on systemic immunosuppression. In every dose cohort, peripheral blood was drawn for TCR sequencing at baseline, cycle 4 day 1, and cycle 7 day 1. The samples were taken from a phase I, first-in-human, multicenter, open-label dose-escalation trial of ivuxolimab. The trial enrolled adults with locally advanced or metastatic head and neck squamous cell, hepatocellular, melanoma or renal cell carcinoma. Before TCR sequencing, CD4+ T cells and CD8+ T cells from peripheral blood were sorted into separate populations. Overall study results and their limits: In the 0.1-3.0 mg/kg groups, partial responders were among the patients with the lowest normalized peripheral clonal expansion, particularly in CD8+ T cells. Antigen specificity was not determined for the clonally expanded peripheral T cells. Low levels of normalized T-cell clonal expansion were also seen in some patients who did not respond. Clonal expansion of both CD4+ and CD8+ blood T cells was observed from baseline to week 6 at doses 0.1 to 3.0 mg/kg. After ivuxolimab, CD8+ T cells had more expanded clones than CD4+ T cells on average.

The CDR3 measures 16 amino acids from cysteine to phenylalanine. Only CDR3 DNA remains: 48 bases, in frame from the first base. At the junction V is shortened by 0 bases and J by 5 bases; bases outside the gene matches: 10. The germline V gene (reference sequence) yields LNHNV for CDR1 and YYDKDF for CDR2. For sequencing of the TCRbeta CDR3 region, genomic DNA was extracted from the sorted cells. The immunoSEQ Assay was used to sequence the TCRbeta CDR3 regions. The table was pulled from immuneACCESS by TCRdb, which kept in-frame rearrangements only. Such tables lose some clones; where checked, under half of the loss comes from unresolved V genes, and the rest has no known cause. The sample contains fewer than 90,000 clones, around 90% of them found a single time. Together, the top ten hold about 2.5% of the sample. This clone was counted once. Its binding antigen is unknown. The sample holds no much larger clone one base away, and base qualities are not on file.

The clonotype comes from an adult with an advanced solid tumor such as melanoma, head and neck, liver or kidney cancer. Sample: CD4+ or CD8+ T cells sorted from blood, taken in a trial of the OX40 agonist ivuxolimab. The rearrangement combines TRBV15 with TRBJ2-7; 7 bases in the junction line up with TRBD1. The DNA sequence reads TGTGCCACCAGCAGAGAGTTCGGACAGGTCATCCACGAGCAGTACTTC. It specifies CATSREFGQVIHEQYF.